The 5 T cell receptor beta chains in this list originate from one sample, sequenced in a study of T cell repertoires in cytomegalovirus infection. Using its own MiXCR run on the reads, TCRdb lists one record per CDR3 protein. The sample gives fewer than 550,000 distinct CDR3 sequences, approximately 30% of which show up once; roughly 15% is in the top ten. The sample comprised PBMCs. These receptors came from a human donor in good health (CMV status not recorded). Some clones in this sample may be carry-over from other donors' samples.

This clonotype was detected only a few times. The chain employs TRBV6-5 and TRBJ2-1; D may be TRBD1 (5 bases). This CDR3 has 15 residues. Trimming took off 5 bases at V and 0 bases at J, with 11 bases between the two ends. The germline V gene encodes CDR1 MNHEY and CDR2 SVGAGI. Here the CDR3 reads CASSTQGFSYNEQFF. For the CDR3, the DNA is TGTGCCAGCAGTACCCAGGGATTCTCCTACAATGAGCAGTTCTTC.

A few counts support this clonotype. The chain employs TRBV4-1 and TRBJ1-1; perhaps TRBD1 as D (5 bases). Deletions cut 3 bases from V and 6 bases from J, with 17 bases between. The germline gives CDR1 MGHRA, CDR2 YSYEKL. The CDR3 covers 15 residues. The CDR3 bases are TGCGCCAGCAGCCATTCAACAACCGGGGGGGCTGAAGCTTTCTTT. It translates to CASSHSTTGGAEAFF.

This clonotype has only a few counts. This chain connects TRBV12-3 or TRBV12-4 to TRBJ1-1; a weak D match, TRBD1 (5 bases). V lost 6 bases and J 0 bases, leaving 14 bases between the germline ends. The CDR3 runs to 15 residues. The CDR3 nucleotides are TGTGCCAGCAGGGGGGACCGAACAATGAACACTGAAGCTTTCTTT. Its protein product is CASRGDRTMNTEAFF.

This clonotype turned up a few times. This chain uses TRBV11-2 with TRBJ2-7; a possible D gene is TRBD1 (8 bases). CDR3 length: 17 amino acids. Per germline, CDR1 SGHAT and CDR2 FQNNGV. Trimming stripped 4 bases from V and 7 bases from J, with 26 bases between. CDR3 coding DNA: TGTGCCAGCAGCTGGGCAAGGAAAGGACAGGGAGGGAAGGAGCAGTACTTC. This translates into CASSWARKGQGGKEQYF.

The chain carries TRBV28 and TRBJ2-1; TRBD2 aligns across 13 bases. V was clipped by 3 bases and J by 0 bases; unmatched bases: 5. Germline values: CDR1 MDHEN, CDR2 SYDVKM. The CDR3 totals 18 residues. This CDR3 is CASSLTSGGPSSYNEQFF. DNA of the CDR3: TGTGCCAGCAGTTTGACTAGCGGGGGGCCTAGCTCCTACAATGAGCAGTTCTTC.